These T cell receptor beta chains were read from a single sample in a study of technical replicates of blood from a few donors. Repertoires were generated with immunoSEQ multiplex PCR, while TCRdb's copy carries only in-frame clones and drops some. The sample yields about 71,000 clones, almost 98% seen once. The sequenced material came from T cells isolated from PBMCs. The receptors were gathered from a human donor in good health. CDR3s include the opening cysteine and the closing phenylalanine or tryptophan. D genes are given only for firm matches. Clone size is not always given. Where it is, it says once, few, many or a class for expanded clones.

CDR3aa,CDR3nt,v_gene,len,abundance,j_gene,d_gene
CASSPYEDEQFF,TGTGCCAGCTCACCCTACGAGGATGAGCAGTTCTTC,TRBV18,12,-,TRBJ2-1,-
CASSPGTGHYSNQPQHF,TGTGCCAGCAGCCCTGGGACAGGGCACTATAGCAATCAGCCCCAGCATTTT,TRBV7-8,17,-,TRBJ1-5,TRBD1
CASSYVEQAFTYEQYF,TGTGCCAGCAGCTACGTCGAGCAGGCCTTCACCTACGAGCAGTACTTC,TRBV5-6,16,-,TRBJ2-7,-
CASSLGDSYHNEQFF,TGCGCCAGCAGCTTGGGGGACAGTTATCACAATGAGCAGTTCTTC,TRBV5-1,15,-,TRBJ2-1,TRBD1
CASSFGGNTEAFF,TGCGCCAGCAGCTTCGGAGGAAACACTGAAGCTTTCTTT,TRBV5-1,13,-,TRBJ1-1,-
CASSEQSGGPRETQYF,TGTGCCAGCAGTGAGCAATCGGGAGGGCCGCGGGAGACCCAGTACTTC,TRBV28,16,-,TRBJ2-5,TRBD2
CASSPSPWTGKISSYEQYF,TGTGCCAGCAGCCCCTCCCCCTGGACAGGAAAAATTTCCTCCTACGAGCAGTACTTC,TRBV11-3,19,-,TRBJ2-7,TRBD1
CAISETPDRANTEAFF,TGTGCCATCAGCGAAACCCCGGACAGGGCGAACACTGAAGCTTTCTTT,TRBV10-3,16,-,TRBJ1-1,TRBD1
CASSIDYGTEAFF,TGTGCCAGTAGTATAGATTACGGGACAGAAGCTTTCTTT,TRBV19,13,-,TRBJ1-1,-
CASGGDREKTEAFF,TGTGCCAGCGGGGGGGACAGGGAAAAAACTGAAGCTTTCTTT,TRBV6-1,14,-,TRBJ1-1,TRBD1
CASSLLSRGGNYGYTF,TGTGCCAGCAGTCTGTTATCTCGCGGGGGGAACTATGGCTACACCTTC,TRBV27,16,-,TRBJ1-2,-
CASSQGTGVYQPQHF,TGTGCCAGCAGCCAGGGGACAGGGGTGTATCAGCCCCAGCATTTT,TRBV4-2,15,-,TRBJ1-5,TRBD1
CASRSGGLYEQYF,TGTGCCAGCAGGTCAGGGGGTCTGTACGAGCAGTACTTC,TRBV28,13,-,TRBJ2-7,TRBD1
CSVSGTLGGNEQFF,TGCAGCGTTAGCGGGACTCTCGGCGGCAACGAGCAGTTCTTC,TRBV29-1,14,-,TRBJ2-1,TRBD2
CATKPGQGLTGELFF,TGTGCCACCAAACCCGGACAAGGTCTCACCGGGGAGCTGTTTTTT,TRBV15,15,-,TRBJ2-2,-
CASSSSGHGHKAFF,TGTGCCAGCAGTTCGTCGGGACATGGACATAAGGCTTTCTTT,TRBV27,14,-,TRBJ1-1,-
CASSLNRFLYGYTF,TGTGCCAGCAGTCTCAACCGGTTTCTTTATGGCTACACCTTC,TRBV6-5,14,-,TRBJ1-2,-
CASTQNTGELFF,TGTGCCAGCACCCAGAACACCGGGGAGCTGTTTTTT,TRBV28,12,-,TRBJ2-2,-
CASRNPGLADYEQYF,TGTGCCAGCAGAAACCCGGGACTAGCAGATTACGAGCAGTACTTC,TRBV11-3,15,-,TRBJ2-7,TRBD2
CASHGEWNTEAFF,TGCGCCAGCCACGGAGAGTGGAACACTGAAGCTTTCTTT,TRBV5-1,13,-,TRBJ1-1,-
CASRFGLDDYEQYF,TGTGCCAGCAGATTTGGACTTGATGACTACGAGCAGTACTTC,TRBV27,14,-,TRBJ2-7,-
CASRPLAGAPGELFF,TGTGCCAGCCGCCCATTAGCGGGGGCACCCGGGGAGCTGTTTTTT,TRBV7-3,15,-,TRBJ2-2,TRBD2
CASSPRGQRNTEAFF,TGTGCCAGCAGCCCTAGGGGACAGAGGAACACTGAAGCTTTCTTT,TRBV5-4,15,-,TRBJ1-1,TRBD1
CASSSPQGAEYGYTF,TGCGCCAGCAGCTCCCCACAGGGGGCGGAATATGGCTACACCTTC,TRBV5-1,15,-,TRBJ1-2,TRBD1
CASSRLPGGGGDTEAFF,TGTGCCAGCAGCCGACTTCCAGGGGGCGGAGGGGACACTGAAGCTTTCTTT,TRBV14,17,-,TRBJ1-1,TRBD1
CASSGQGDYGYTF,TGTGCCAGCAGTGGACAGGGTGACTATGGCTACACCTTC,TRBV6-4,13,-,TRBJ1-2,TRBD1
CASSLVLAGGEQFF,TGTGCCAGCAGCTTGGTACTAGCGGGAGGTGAGCAGTTCTTC,TRBV5-4,14,once,TRBJ2-1,TRBD2
CAWGYLGQEYGYTF,TGTGCCTGGGGGTATCTGGGACAGGAGTATGGCTACACCTTC,TRBV30,14,-,TRBJ1-2,TRBD1
CASSYVSSAQETQYF,TGTGCCAGCAGTTATGTGTCGAGCGCACAAGAGACCCAGTACTTC,TRBV6-5,15,-,TRBJ2-5,-
CASSWGGEQYF,TGTGCCAGCTCCTGGGGGGGCGAGCAGTACTTC,TRBV2,11,-,TRBJ2-7,TRBD2
CASSRGGLADNYNEQFF,TGCGCCAGCAGCCGGGGGGGACTAGCGGATAACTACAATGAGCAGTTCTTC,TRBV4-1,17,-,TRBJ2-1,TRBD2
CASSADFPYEQYF,TGTGCCAGCAGCGCGGACTTCCCCTACGAGCAGTACTTC,TRBV9,13,-,TRBJ2-7,-
CASSLSDYEQYF,TGCGCCAGCAGCCTTTCAGATTACGAGCAGTACTTC,TRBV4-1,12,-,TRBJ2-7,-
CASSQALVGTEQFF,TGTGCCAGCAGCCAAGCGCTAGTAGGTACTGAGCAGTTCTTC,TRBV4-2,14,-,TRBJ2-1,-
CASSFSGEEIVGYTF,TGTGCCAGCAGCTTTTCAGGGGAAGAGATTGTCGGCTACACCTTC,TRBV13,15,-,TRBJ1-2,-
CASKIYGQGSYEQYF,TGTGCCAGCAAAATATATGGACAGGGATCCTACGAGCAGTACTTC,TRBV27,15,-,TRBJ2-7,TRBD1
CASSVVAGGEQYF,TGTGCCAGCAGCGTAGTCGCGGGAGGAGAACAGTATTTT,TRBV9,13,-,TRBJ2-3,TRBD2
CASSGPGPSGEKLFF,TGTGCCAGCAGTGGACCGGGTCCCTCGGGTGAAAAACTGTTTTTT,TRBV2,15,-,TRBJ1-4,-
CASSQAPRGDYGYTF,TGCGCCAGCAGCCAAGCTCCTCGGGGAGACTATGGCTACACCTTC,TRBV4-1,15,-,TRBJ1-2,-
CASSYGGRQGGYEQYF,TGTGCCAGCAGTTACGGGGGTCGACAGGGCGGCTACGAGCAGTACTTC,TRBV6-5,16,-,TRBJ2-7,TRBD1
CASSWPRGTSDYEQYF,TGTGCCAGCAGTTGGCCGAGGGGGACTAGCGATTACGAGCAGTACTTC,TRBV28,16,-,TRBJ2-7,TRBD2
CVRSLSPGQGKVETQYF,TGTGTCAGAAGCCTAAGTCCGGGACAGGGGAAGGTAGAGACCCAGTACTTC,TRBV7-5,17,-,TRBJ2-5,-
CATNRGGRLNEQFF,TGTGCCACAAACAGGGGAGGAAGGCTCAATGAGCAGTTCTTC,TRBV28,14,-,TRBJ2-1,-
CASSLNPLAGVSYEQYF,TGTGCCAGCAGTTTAAACCCACTAGCGGGGGTCTCCTACGAGCAGTACTTC,TRBV28,17,-,TRBJ2-7,TRBD2
CASRQGVWEKLFF,TGTGCCAGCAGACAGGGGGTGTGGGAAAAACTGTTTTTT,TRBV6-1,13,-,TRBJ1-4,TRBD1
CASSSRDTPNEKLFF,TGTGCCAGCAGCTCCCGGGACACGCCTAATGAAAAACTGTTTTTT,TRBV7-9,15,-,TRBJ1-4,-
CASSDGGTVHF,TGCGCCAGCAGTGACGGCGGGACTGTTCACTTC,TRBV10-1,11,-,TRBJ2-4,-
CASRGQETEAYEQYF,TGTGCCAGCAGGGGGCAAGAGACAGAGGCCTACGAGCAGTACTTC,TRBV6-1,15,-,TRBJ2-7,-
CASSLYSVAGTGVEQQYF,TGTGCCAGCAGCTTGTACTCTGTGGCAGGGACAGGGGTTGAACAGCAGTACTTC,TRBV5-5,18,-,TRBJ2-7,TRBD1
CASSYTGVNTEAFF,TGCGCCAGCAGCTATACAGGAGTAAACACTGAAGCTTTCTTT,TRBV4-1,14,-,TRBJ1-1,-
CASSSSGYEQYF,-,TRBV27,12,-,TRBJ2-7,-
CASSPTGGPPWQFF,TGTGCCAGCAGCCCGACAGGGGGCCCTCCTTGGCAGTTCTTC,TRBV7-9,14,-,TRBJ2-1,TRBD1
CASRHRDSVWTF,TGTGCCAGCAGACACCGGGACAGCGTATGGACCTTC,TRBV27,12,-,TRBJ1-2,TRBD1
CASSQSGGLNTGELFF,TGCGCCAGCAGCCAGAGCGGGGGACTCAACACCGGGGAGCTGTTTTTT,TRBV4-1,16,-,TRBJ2-2,TRBD2